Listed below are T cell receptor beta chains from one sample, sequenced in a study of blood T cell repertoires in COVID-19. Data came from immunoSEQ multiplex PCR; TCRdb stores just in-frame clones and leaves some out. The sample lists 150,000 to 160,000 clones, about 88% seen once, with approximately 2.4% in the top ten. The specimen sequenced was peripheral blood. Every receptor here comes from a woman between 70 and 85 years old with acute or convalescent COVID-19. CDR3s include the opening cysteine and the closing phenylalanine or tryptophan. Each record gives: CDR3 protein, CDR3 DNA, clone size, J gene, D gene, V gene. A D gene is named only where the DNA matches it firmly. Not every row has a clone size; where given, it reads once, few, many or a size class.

CASSGAEGGSYEQYF TGTGCCAGTAGTGGAGCGGAAGGGGGCTCCTACGAGCAGTACTTC NA TRBJ2-7 NA TRBV19
CASSGGSANYGYTF TGTGCCAGCAGTGGGGGCTCGGCTAACTATGGCTACACCTTC NA TRBJ1-2 NA TRBV7-9
CASSLERGGSYEQYF TGTGCCAGCAGCTTAGAGCGGGGGGGCTCCTACGAGCAGTACTTC NA TRBJ2-7 TRBD2 TRBV7-2
CASSLRQGTGNTIYF TGTGCCAGCAGCTTAAGACAGGGGACTGGAAACACCATATATTTT NA TRBJ1-3 TRBD1 TRBV7-6
CASSYSIQGSGNTIYF TGTGCCAGCAGTTACTCGATTCAGGGTTCTGGAAACACCATATATTTT once TRBJ1-3 NA TRBV6-5
CASSLRFGGVADTQYF TGTGCCAGCAGCTTGAGGTTCGGCGGGGTTGCAGATACGCAGTATTTT NA TRBJ2-3 NA TRBV5-6
CSARADSEAFF TGCAGTGCTAGAGCCGACAGTGAAGCTTTCTTT NA TRBJ1-1 NA TRBV20-1
CASSPGTSGGYQETQYF TGTGCCAGCAGCCCCGGGACTAGCGGGGGGTACCAAGAGACCCAGTACTTC NA TRBJ2-5 TRBD2 TRBV11-3
CASSSTTGNEQYF TGTGCCAGCAGCTCAACGACAGGGAACGAGCAGTACTTC NA TRBJ2-7 TRBD1 TRBV11-3
CASSLVGQPLGNTIYF TGTGCCAGCAGCTTAGTGGGACAACCACTCGGAAACACCATATATTTT few TRBJ1-3 NA TRBV7-9
CASSEGAGLTPLHF TGTGCCAGCAGTGAGGGGGCAGGATTAACACCCCTCCACTTT NA TRBJ1-6 NA TRBV2
CASSSQPIAGGSSSGNTIYF TGTGCCAGCAGCTCCCAGCCCATCGCAGGGGGATCGAGCTCTGGAAACACCATATATTTT NA TRBJ1-3 TRBD1 TRBV7-6
CASSLGGLTEAFF TGTGCCAGCAGTTTAGGCGGCCTCACGGAAGCTTTCTTT NA TRBJ1-1 NA TRBV27
CASSLTGTLNEQFF TGTGCCAGCAGCCTGACCGGGACACTCAATGAGCAGTTCTTC NA TRBJ2-1 NA TRBV7-9
CASITGQVWGYTF TGTGCCAGCATCACAGGCCAAGTATGGGGCTACACCTTC NA TRBJ1-2 NA TRBV7-8